This entry is about one TCR beta chain. Sequenced by immunoSEQ multiplex PCR; TCRdb stores in-frame clones only, minus some. The sample has fewer than 300,000 clones, 75% to 95% seen once. The data were obtained in a study of blood T cell repertoires in COVID-19. Overall study: The study drew acute and convalescent COVID-19 samples from the United States, Italy and Spain.

The CDR3 is 16 amino acids. Germline V CDR1 and CDR2: SGDLS, YYNGEE. With V trimmed by 0 bases and J by 2 bases, 5 bases remained unmatched. The sequence came from a person aged 18 to 35 with COVID-19, enrolled during active disease. The gene calls are TRBV9 and TRBJ2-3, with 8 bases lining up with TRBD2. The specimen was peripheral blood. The CDR3 DNA sequence: TGTGCCAGCAGCGTAGGGACTAGCAGATACACAGATACGCAGTATTTT. This encodes CASSVGTSRYTDTQYF.